This is a list of T cell receptor beta chains from one sample in a study of blood T cells in healthy people across ages. TCRdb reanalysed the 5' RACE reads using MiXCR and keeps one entry per CDR3 protein. The table has some 1.4 million distinct CDR3 sequences, about 40% seen once. The sequencing input was blood. These receptors came from a woman under 30 in good health. Each CDR3 is given with its conserved first and last residue. The D gene is left open where the match is weak.

>NA|TRBV20-1|NA
CSARDGGRIIYEQYF
>TRBJ2-7|TRBV9|TRBD2
CASSVESSGGLGEQYF
>TRBJ2-7|TRBV7-4|TRBD2
CASSASSGSYEQYF
>TRBJ1-4|TRBV6-2/TRBV6-3|NA
CASRPSGTPRFDEKLFF
>TRBJ2-7|TRBV15|NA
CATSRGGSGYEQYF
>TRBJ1-5|TRBV7-2|NA
CASSLFEGRARHF
>TRBJ2-7|TRBV9|TRBD1
CASSADRGFYEQYF
>TRBJ2-3|TRBV6-1|NA
CASSEAGVTDTQYF
>TRBJ2-5|TRBV7-2|NA
CASSLWGETQYF
>TRBJ2-7|TRBV14|TRBD2
CASSETGTSGFNEQYF
>TRBJ2-1|TRBV29-1|NA
CSVEGREENNEQFF
>TRBJ2-7|TRBV5-5|NA
CASSPPGNIQSYEQYF
>TRBJ2-7|TRBV29-1|NA
CSVLGTGTYEQYF
>TRBJ2-1|TRBV20-1|TRBD2
CSAAGVAGPNNEQFF
>TRBJ2-3|TRBV6-5|NA
CAVASGRSTDTQYF
>TRBJ1-6|TRBV2|NA
CANSDRDKYSPLHF
>TRBJ1-4|TRBV27|TRBD1
CASSAGGWEKLFF
>TRBJ2-5|TRBV5-1|NA
CASSGRPQETQYF
>TRBJ2-1|TRBV20-1|TRBD2
CSAQTGTSGSNEQFF
>TRBJ1-5|TRBV6-5|NA
CASSRRSTLSNQPQHF
>TRBJ1-2|TRBV7-2|TRBD1
CASSQTGGFGYTF
>TRBJ1-5|TRBV20-1|NA
CSARVVPGRGAYSNQPQHF
>TRBJ2-2|TRBV5-1|NA
CASSLSGMDGELFF
>TRBJ2-1|TRBV5-4|NA
CAAWSPGDEQFF
>NA|TRBV9|NA
CASSVEGRRDIQYF
>TRBJ1-5|TRBV7-2|TRBD1
CASSLGDRGGKHF
>TRBJ2-7|TRBV5-1|NA
CASSLTADSFYEQYF
>TRBJ2-7|TRBV14|NA
CASSQGLPYEQYF
>TRBJ2-1|TRBV5-1|NA
CASSPRGGLTNEQFF
>TRBJ1-2|TRBV29-1|NA
CSVDGRDWSGYTF
>TRBJ2-7|TRBV7-9|TRBD2
CASSLALASGLSYEQYF